This T cell receptor (beta chain) was sequenced for a study of cytomegalovirus exposure and HLA in healthy donors. The germline gives CDR1 SGDLS, CDR2 YYNGEE. This CDR3 is built from 16 residues. The V and J ends lost 3 bases and 1 base, in that order; junction bases with no gene match: 9. With 60 Vbeta and 13 Jbeta primers, the PCR was carried out. Libraries were prepared by immunoSEQ multiplex PCR; TCRdb keeps only in-frame clonotypes and omits some of them. The sample shows fewer than 150,000 clones, roughly 70% of them seen only once. The V call is TRBV9, the J call TRBJ2-7, with 8 bases fitting TRBD2. The sample comprised PBMCs. The clonotype originates from a woman aged 35 to 49 in good health and CMV-seropositive. The CDR3 reads CASSGTAGAKSYEQYF. For the CDR3, the DNA is TGTGCCAGCAGCGGAACAGCGGGAGCGAAATCCTACGAGCAGTACTTC.